This T cell receptor (beta chain) was profiled in a study of identical twins. Addition of a universal primer site occurred through template switching, and cDNA carried unique molecular identifiers. TCRdb analysed the 5' RACE reads with MiXCR anew, one entry per CDR3 protein. The sample consists of about 720,000 distinct CDR3 sequences, 18% of them appearing once. Germline V gives CDR1 MNHEY, CDR2 SVGAGI. The CDR3 length is 15 residues. V shed 6 bases, J shed 4 bases, and the junction held 8 bases outside the gene matches. The same specimen was also included in a second study, on T cells expressing NK-cell markers. From that paper: Obtained from sorted CD3+CD56+NKG2C+, CD3+CD56+NKG2C- and CD3+CD56-NKG2C+ T cells were the TCR beta repertoires.

Sequencing used PBMCs. The chain recombines TRBV6-5 with TRBJ2-7; 11 nucleotides match TRBD2. This receptor was taken from a woman under 30 in good health. The CDR3 region is CASRYGTSGAYEQYF. The CDR3 nucleotides read TGTGCCAGCAGATATGGGACTAGCGGAGCTTACGAGCAGTACTTC.